This entry describes one T cell receptor (beta chain). This record belongs to a study of sequential checkpoint blockade in melanoma. Whole-study context: Randomization was 1:1 between first-line nivolumab→ipilimumab and ipilimumab→nivolumab. After both sequences, patients received maintenance nivolumab.

Specified treatment: randomized to nivolumab then ipilimumab (arm A) or the reverse (arm B). No patient had prior DNA-damaging chemotherapy. This table comes from immunoSEQ multiplex PCR, and its TCRdb copy is limited to in-frame clones, with some not included. This sample has 9,000 to 10,000 clones; around 60% occur once, and the top ten carry roughly 40%. Germline lookup yields CDR1 MNHNY and CDR2 SVGAGI (reference sequence). The ends lost 4 bases at V and 4 bases at J; junction bases unmatched: 5. The CDR3 sequence is 14 residues long. This receptor was taken from a human donor with melanoma. The V and J genes are TRBV6-6 and TRBJ2-5; 8 bases are a match to TRBD1. Specimen: CD8+ T cells sorted from blood (inferred from file names), collected from a patient given nivolumab and ipilimumab in sequence. This CDR3 is CASSSQGARETQYF. The CDR3 DNA sequence: TGTGCCAGCAGTTCTCAGGGGGCACGAGAGACCCAGTACTTC.